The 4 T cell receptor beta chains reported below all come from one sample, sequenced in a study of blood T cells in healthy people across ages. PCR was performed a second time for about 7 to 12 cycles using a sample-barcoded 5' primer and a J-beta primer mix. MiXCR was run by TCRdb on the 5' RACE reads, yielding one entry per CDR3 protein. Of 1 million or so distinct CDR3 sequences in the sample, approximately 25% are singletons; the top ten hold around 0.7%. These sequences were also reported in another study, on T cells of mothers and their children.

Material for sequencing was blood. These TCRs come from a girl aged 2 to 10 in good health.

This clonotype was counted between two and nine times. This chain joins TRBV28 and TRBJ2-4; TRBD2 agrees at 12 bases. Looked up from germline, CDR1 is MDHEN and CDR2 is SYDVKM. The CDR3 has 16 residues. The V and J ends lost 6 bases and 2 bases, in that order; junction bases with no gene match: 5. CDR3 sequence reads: CASSPGLAGPKNIQYF. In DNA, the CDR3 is TGTGCCAGCAGCCCCGGACTAGCGGGACCCAAAAACATTCAGTACTTC.

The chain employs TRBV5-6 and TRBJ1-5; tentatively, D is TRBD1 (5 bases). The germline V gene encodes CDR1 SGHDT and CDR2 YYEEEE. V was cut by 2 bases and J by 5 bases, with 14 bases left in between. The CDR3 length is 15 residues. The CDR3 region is CASSFIQGADQPQHF. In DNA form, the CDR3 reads TGTGCCAGCAGCTTCATCCAGGGCGCGGATCAGCCCCAGCATTTT.

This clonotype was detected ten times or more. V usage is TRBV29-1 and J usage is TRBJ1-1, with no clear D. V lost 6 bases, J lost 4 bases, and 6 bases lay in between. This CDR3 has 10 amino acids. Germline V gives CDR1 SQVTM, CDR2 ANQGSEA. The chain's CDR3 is CSVGITEAFF. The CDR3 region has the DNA TGCAGCGTGGGGATCACTGAAGCTTTCTTT.

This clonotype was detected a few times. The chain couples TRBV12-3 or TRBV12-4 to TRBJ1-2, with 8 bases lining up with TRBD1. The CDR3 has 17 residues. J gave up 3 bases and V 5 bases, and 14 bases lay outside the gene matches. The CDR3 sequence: CASSNPPGQGFDYGYTF. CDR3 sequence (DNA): TGTGCCAGCAGTAACCCACCTGGACAGGGCTTTGACTATGGCTACACCTTC.